The 13 T cell receptor beta chains presented below share a single source sample, sequenced in a study of identical twins. One entry per CDR3 protein results from TCRdb running MiXCR on the 5' RACE reads. Of 450,000 to 500,000 distinct CDR3 sequences in the sample, approximately 15% were seen once. This same sample was also part of a study on yellow fever vaccine responses in identical twins.

Sequencing was performed on CD4+ T cells sorted from blood. The receptors shown here come from a woman between 18 and 29 years old in good health.

This clonotype was observed at least ten times. The rearrangement joins TRBV4-3 to TRBJ2-7, with a possible D match to TRBD2 (6 bases). The CDR3 is made up of 14 amino acids. From germline, CDR1 is LGHNA and CDR2 YSLEER. V was pared by 1 base and J by 0 bases, with 7 bases between. This chain's CDR3 is CASSQGRGSYEQYF. In nucleotides, the CDR3 is TGCGCCAGCAGCCAAGGGCGGGGCTCCTACGAGCAGTACTTC.

The sample holds a few counts of this clonotype. The V call is TRBV5-1, the J call TRBJ2-5; perhaps D is TRBD1 or TRBD2 (5 bases each). The ends were cut back, 2 bases at V and 5 bases at J, with 13 bases in the middle. CDR1 and CDR2 from the germline V gene are SGHRS and YFSETQ. The CDR3 has 14 amino acids. The CDR3 DNA reads TGCGCCAGCAGCTTTTCCACGTGGGGGGAGACCCAGTACTTC. Amino acids: CASSFSTWGETQYF.

This clonotype was counted between two and nine times. The rearrangement uses TRBV20-1 and TRBJ2-5; D unresolved. The CDR3 runs to 11 residues. Trimming removed 5 bases at V and 4 bases at J, with 8 bases between. The germline gives CDR1 DFQATT, CDR2 SNEGSKA (reference sequence). The CDR3 sequence: CSASVPETQYF. The CDR3 DNA follows: TGCAGTGCTTCTGTCCCAGAGACCCAGTACTTC.

This clonotype showed up many times. The chain links TRBV12-3 or TRBV12-4 to TRBJ2-7, with D possibly matching TRBD2 (5 bases). This CDR3 is built from 14 residues. V lost 5 bases and J lost 3, with 14 bases in between. The CDR3 sequence: CASSVSGKNYEQYF. As DNA, the CDR3 is TGTGCCAGCAGTGTATCCGGGAAGAACTACGAGCAGTACTTC.

Only a few counts were recorded for this clonotype. This chain joins TRBV27 and TRBJ2-4; D gene ambiguous. This CDR3 is 13 amino acids long. V was shortened by 6 bases and J by 11 bases, with 17 bases between the two germline ends. Germline CDR1 and CDR2: MNHEY and SMNVEV (reference sequence). The CDR3 region has the DNA TGTGCCAGCAGCACCCACAACTTTCCGCTTCAGTACTTC. Protein sequence: CASSTHNFPLQYF.

A few counts support this clonotype. V and J are TRBV20-1 and TRBJ1-1; 10 nucleotides match TRBD1. V was pared by 6 bases and J by 6 bases, with 13 bases of the junction left unmatched. The CDR3 has 15 residues. Per germline, CDR1 DFQATT and CDR2 SNEGSKA (reference sequence). The CDR3 region is CSARTGGGWGAEAFF. In DNA, the CDR3 is TGCAGTGCAAGGACAGGGGGTGGATGGGGCGCTGAAGCTTTCTTT.

This clonotype was seen a few times. The chain employs TRBV7-2 and TRBJ1-6, with D unclear. The CDR3 length is 13 residues. Germline loops: CDR1 SGHTA, CDR2 FQGNSA. Trimming stripped 4 bases from V and 8 bases from J, with 9 bases between. CDR3 sequence: CASSYYDDSPLHF. CDR3 DNA: TGTGCCAGCAGCTACTATGACGATTCACCCCTCCACTTT.

This sequence joins TRBV12-3 or TRBV12-4 and TRBJ2-5; tentative D call: TRBD1 (5 bases). Trimming took 4 bases from V and 4 from J, leaving 10 bases between them. The CDR3 extends over 13 amino acids. The CDR3: CASSSQGTETQYF. Here the CDR3 DNA reads TGTGCCAGCAGTTCTCAGGGCACAGAGACCCAGTACTTC.

This clonotype was observed a handful of times. V usage is TRBV7-8 and J usage is TRBJ2-1, with D perhaps matching TRBD2 (6 bases). Germline values: CDR1 SGHVS, CDR2 FQNEAQ. The CDR3 is made up of 15 amino acids. V lost 2 bases to trimming and J lost 2 bases, with 10 bases between them. In DNA form, the CDR3 reads TGTGCCAGCAGCTTACAAGCGGGTACCTACAATGAGCAGTTCTTC. Residues: CASSLQAGTYNEQFF. The whole variable domain, remainder taken from reference TRBV7-8 and TRBJ2-1, is GAGVSQSPRYKVAKRGQDVALRCDPISGHVSLFWYQQALGQGPEFLTYFQNEAQLDKSGLPSDRFFAERPEGSVSTLKIQRTQQEDSAVYLCASSLQAGTYNEQFFGPGTRLTVL.

The V call is TRBV7-8, the J call TRBJ2-1, with 9 bases identical to TRBD1. V lost 9 bases to trimming and J lost 10 bases; unmatched junction nucleotides: 19. CDR3 length: 16 residues. The germline V gene has CDR1 SGHVS and CDR2 FQNEAQ. The CDR3 coding sequence is TGTGCCAGGAGCCAAAGGGCGGGACAGGGACCCGGAGAGCAGTTCTTC. It translates to CARSQRAGQGPGEQFF.

The CDR3, as DNA: TGTGCCACCAGCAGAGCGAGAGACAGAAACACTGAAGCTTTCTTT. This encodes CATSRARDRNTEAFF. The genes are TRBV15 and TRBJ1-1; TRBD1 is a possible D gene (5 bases). Germline V gene data show CDR1 as LNHNV and CDR2 as YYDKDF (reference sequence). The V end was cut by 1 base, the J end by 2 bases, with 11 bases between. This CDR3 has 15 amino acids.

This clonotype was seen a handful of times. The chain uses TRBV20-1 and TRBJ2-7, with 7 bases lining up with TRBD2. This CDR3 region has 15 residues. The germline CDR1 and CDR2 sequences are DFQATT and SNEGSKA (reference sequence). Trimming at V came to 1 base and at J to 0 bases, leaving 6 bases not matched to a gene. Here the CDR3 reads CSARVPSGLSYEQYF. The CDR3 bases are TGCAGTGCTAGAGTACCTAGCGGTCTCTCCTACGAGCAGTACTTC.

This clonotype has only a few counts. V gene TRBV9 combines with J gene TRBJ2-5; 9 bases fit TRBD2. The CDR3 has 17 amino acids. Germline V lookup: CDR1 SGDLS, CDR2 YYNGEE. With V trimmed by 0 bases and J by 1 base, 7 bases remained unmatched. The CDR3 DNA reads as TGTGCCAGCAGCGTAGCGTTTGGAGCGGGGGGCCAAGAGACCCAGTACTTC. Translating gives CASSVAFGAGGQETQYF. Combining the CDR3 with reference TRBV9 and TRBJ2-5 gives the whole variable domain DSGVTQTPKHLITATGQRVTLRCSPRSGDLSVYWYQQSLDQGLQFLIQYYNGEERAKGNILERFSAQQFPDLHSELNLSSLELGDSALYFCASSVAFGAGGQETQYFGPGTRLLVL.